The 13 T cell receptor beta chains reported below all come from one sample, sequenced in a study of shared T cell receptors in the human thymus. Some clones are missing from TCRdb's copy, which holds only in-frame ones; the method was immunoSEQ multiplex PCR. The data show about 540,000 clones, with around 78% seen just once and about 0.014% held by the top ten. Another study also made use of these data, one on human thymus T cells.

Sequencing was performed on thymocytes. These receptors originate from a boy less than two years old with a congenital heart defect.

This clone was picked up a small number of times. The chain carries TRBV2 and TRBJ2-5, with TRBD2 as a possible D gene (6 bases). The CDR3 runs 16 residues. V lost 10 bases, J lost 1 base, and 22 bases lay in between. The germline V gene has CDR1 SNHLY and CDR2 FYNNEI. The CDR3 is CATTRRESLFQETQYF. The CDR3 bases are TGTGCCACCACCAGGCGGGAATCTCTCTTCCAAGAGACCCAGTACTTC. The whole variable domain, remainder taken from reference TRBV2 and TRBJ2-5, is EPEVTQTPSHQVTQMGQEVILRCVPISNHLYFYWYRQILGQKVEFLVSFYNNEISEKSEIFDDQFSVERPDGSNFTLKIRSTKLEDSAMYFCATTRRESLFQETQYFGPGTRLLVL.

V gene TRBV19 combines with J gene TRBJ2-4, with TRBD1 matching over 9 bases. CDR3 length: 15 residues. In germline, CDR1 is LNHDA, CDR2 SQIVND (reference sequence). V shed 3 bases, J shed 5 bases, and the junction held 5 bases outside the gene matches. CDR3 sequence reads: CASSITGGEENIQYF. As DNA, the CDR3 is TGTGCCAGTAGTATCACAGGGGGCGAAGAAAACATTCAGTACTTC.

DNA of the CDR3: TGCGCCAGCAGCCAAGATAAAATACTAGCGGGAGTTTATGGGAATGAGCAGTTCTTC. Translated, it gives CASSQDKILAGVYGNEQFF. The gene calls are TRBV4-1 and TRBJ2-1, with 11 bases fitting TRBD2. This CDR3 has 19 amino acids. The V gene end was trimmed by 0 bases and the J gene end by 7 bases; junction bases not matched to a gene: 14. CDR1 is MGHRA and CDR2 is YSYEKL in the germline V gene.

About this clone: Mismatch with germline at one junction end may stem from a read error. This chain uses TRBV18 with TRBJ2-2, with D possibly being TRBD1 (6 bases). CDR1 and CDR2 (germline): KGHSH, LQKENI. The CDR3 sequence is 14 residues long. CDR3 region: CASSPLENRGGTRF. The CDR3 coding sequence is TGTGCCAGCTCACCACTGGAGAATAGAGGGGGAACCCGTTTT.

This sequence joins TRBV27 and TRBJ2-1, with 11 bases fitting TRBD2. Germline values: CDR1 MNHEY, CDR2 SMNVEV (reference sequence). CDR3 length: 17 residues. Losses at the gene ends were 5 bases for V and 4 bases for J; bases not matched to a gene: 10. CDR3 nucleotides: TGTGCCAGCAGTCCACCTGATACTAGCGGGAGTTACAATGAGCAGTTCTTC. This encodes CASSPPDTSGSYNEQFF.

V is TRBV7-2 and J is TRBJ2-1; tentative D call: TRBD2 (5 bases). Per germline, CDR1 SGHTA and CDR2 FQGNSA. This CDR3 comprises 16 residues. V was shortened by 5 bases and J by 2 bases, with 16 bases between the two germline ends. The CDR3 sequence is CASSTPHGEPYNEQFF. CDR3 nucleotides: TGTGCCAGCAGCACCCCCCACGGGGAGCCCTACAATGAGCAGTTCTTC.

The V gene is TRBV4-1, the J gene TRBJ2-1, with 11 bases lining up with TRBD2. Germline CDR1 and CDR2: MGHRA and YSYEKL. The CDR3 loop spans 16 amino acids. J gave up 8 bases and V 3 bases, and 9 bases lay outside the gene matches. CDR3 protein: CASSHTLAGEFDEQFF. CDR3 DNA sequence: TGCGCCAGCAGCCACACACTAGCGGGAGAGTTCGATGAGCAGTTCTTC.

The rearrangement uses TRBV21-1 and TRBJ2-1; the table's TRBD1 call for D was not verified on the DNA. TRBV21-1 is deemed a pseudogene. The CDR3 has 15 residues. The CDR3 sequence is CASSNIGTLYNEQFF. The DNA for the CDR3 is TGTGCCAGCAGCAATATCGGGACACTTTACAATGAGCAGTTCTTC.

CDR3 DNA: TGTGCCAGCCTGGGGGGACTAAGCGGCGAGCAGTACTTC. Its protein product is CASLGGLSGEQYF. This rearrangement joins TRBV25-1 to TRBJ2-7; 7 bases agree with TRBD2. The CDR3 runs to 13 residues. The V segment lost 8 bases and the J segment 6 bases; nucleotides outside the gene matches: 10. Germline CDR1 reads MGHDK; CDR2 reads SYGVNS.

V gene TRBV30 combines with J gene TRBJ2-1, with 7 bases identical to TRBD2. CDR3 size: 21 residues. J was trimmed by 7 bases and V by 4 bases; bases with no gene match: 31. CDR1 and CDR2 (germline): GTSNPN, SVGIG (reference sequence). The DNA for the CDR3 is TGTGCCTGGAAATTTGTTCCCTTAGGGAAGCGGGAACCTGACCGGTCAAATGAGCAGTTCTTC. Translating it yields CAWKFVPLGKREPDRSNEQFF. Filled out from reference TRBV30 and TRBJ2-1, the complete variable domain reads SQTIHQWPATLVQPVGSPLSLECTVEGTSNPNLYWYRQAAGRGLQLLFYSVGIGQISSEVPQNLSASRPQDRQFILSSKKLLLSDSGFYLCAWKFVPLGKREPDRSNEQFFGPGTRLTVL.

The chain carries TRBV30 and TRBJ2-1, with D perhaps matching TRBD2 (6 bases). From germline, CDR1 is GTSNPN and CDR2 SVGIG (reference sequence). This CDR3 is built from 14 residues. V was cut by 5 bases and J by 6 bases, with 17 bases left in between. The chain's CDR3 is CAWWRKGGRNEQFF. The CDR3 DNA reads TGTGCCTGGTGGCGAAAGGGAGGACGCAATGAGCAGTTCTTC.

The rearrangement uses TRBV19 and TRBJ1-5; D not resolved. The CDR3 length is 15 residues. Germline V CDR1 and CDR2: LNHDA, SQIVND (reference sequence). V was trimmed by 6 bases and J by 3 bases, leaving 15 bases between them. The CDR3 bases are TGTGCCAGTAGGAGAGGATTGGCTTCCAATCAGCCCCAGCATTTT. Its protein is CASRRGLASNQPQHF. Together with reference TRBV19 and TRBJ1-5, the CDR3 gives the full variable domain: DGGITQSPKYLFRKEGQNVTLSCEQNLNHDAMYWYRQDPGQGLRLIYYSQIVNDFQKGDIAEGYSVSREKKESFPLTVTSAQKNPTAFYLCASRRGLASNQPQHFGDGTRLSIL.

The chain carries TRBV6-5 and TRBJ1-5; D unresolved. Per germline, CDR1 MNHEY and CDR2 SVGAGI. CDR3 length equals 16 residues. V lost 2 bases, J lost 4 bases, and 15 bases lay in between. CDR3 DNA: TGTGCCAGCAGTTACCCCCTAGTTCTGTGGAATCAGCCCCAGCATTTT. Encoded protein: CASSYPLVLWNQPQHF.